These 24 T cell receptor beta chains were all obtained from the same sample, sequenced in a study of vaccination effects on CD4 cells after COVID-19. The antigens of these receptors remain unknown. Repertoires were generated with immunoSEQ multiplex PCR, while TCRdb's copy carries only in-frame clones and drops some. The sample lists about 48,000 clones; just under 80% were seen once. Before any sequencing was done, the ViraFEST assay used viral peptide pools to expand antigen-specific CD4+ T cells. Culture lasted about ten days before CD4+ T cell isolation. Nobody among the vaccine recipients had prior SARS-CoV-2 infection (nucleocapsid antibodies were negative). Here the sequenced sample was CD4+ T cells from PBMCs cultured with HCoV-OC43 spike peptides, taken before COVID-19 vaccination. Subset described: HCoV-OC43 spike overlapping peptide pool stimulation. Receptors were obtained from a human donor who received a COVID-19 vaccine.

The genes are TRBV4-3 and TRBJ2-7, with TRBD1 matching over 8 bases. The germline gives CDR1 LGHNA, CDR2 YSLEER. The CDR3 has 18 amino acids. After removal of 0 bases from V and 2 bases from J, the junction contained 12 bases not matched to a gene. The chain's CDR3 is CASSQDETGTGEAYEQYV. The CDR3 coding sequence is TGCGCCAGCAGCCAAGACGAAACCGGGACAGGTGAGGCCTACGAGCAGTACGTC.

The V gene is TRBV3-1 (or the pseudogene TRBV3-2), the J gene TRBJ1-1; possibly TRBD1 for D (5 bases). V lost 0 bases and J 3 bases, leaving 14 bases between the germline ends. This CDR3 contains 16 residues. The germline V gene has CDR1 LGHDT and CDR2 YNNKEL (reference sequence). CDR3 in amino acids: CASSQDGRGEDTEAFF. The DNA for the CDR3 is TGTGCCAGCAGCCAAGATGGGAGAGGGGAGGACACTGAAGCTTTCTTT.

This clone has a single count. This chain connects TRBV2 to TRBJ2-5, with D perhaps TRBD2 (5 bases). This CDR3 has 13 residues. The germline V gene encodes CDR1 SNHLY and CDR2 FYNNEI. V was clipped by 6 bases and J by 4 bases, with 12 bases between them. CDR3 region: CASRSGGRETQYF. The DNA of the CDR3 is TGTGCCAGCAGGAGCGGCGGGCGAGAGACCCAGTACTTC. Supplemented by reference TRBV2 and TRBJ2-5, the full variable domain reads EPEVTQTPSHQVTQMGQEVILRCVPISNHLYFYWYRQILGQKVEFLVSFYNNEISEKSEIFDDQFSVERPDGSNFTLKIRSTKLEDSAMYFCASRSGGRETQYFGPGTRLLVL.

The CDR3 here is CASSSTYRVGANVLTF. CDR3 in DNA: TGCGCCAGCAGCTCGACATACAGGGTTGGGGCCAACGTCCTGACTTTC. V usage is TRBV5-1 and J usage is TRBJ2-6; possible D gene TRBD1, 6 bases. The ends were cut back, 3 bases at V and 3 bases at J, with 13 bases in the middle. There are 16 residues in the CDR3. Germline V lookup: CDR1 SGHRS, CDR2 YFSETQ.

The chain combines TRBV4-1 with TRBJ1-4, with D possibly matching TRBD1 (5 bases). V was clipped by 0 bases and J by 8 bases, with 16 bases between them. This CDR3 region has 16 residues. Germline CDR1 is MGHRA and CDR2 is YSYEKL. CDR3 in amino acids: CASSQEVSQGREKLFF. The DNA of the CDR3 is TGCGCCAGCAGCCAAGAAGTAAGTCAGGGTCGCGAAAAACTGTTTTTT.

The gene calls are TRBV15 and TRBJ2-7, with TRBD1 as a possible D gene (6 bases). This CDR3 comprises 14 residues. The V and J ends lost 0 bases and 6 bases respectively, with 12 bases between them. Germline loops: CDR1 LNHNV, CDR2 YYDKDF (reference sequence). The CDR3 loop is CATSRDRGFGEQYV. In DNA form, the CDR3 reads TGTGCCACCAGCAGAGATAGGGGGTTCGGCGAGCAGTACGTC.

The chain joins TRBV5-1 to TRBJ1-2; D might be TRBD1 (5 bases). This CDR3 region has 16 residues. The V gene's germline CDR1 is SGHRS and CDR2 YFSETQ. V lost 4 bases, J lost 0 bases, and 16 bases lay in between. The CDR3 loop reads CASSPSRQPPNYGYTF. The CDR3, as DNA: TGCGCCAGCAGCCCTTCCCGACAGCCACCTAACTATGGCTACACCTTC.

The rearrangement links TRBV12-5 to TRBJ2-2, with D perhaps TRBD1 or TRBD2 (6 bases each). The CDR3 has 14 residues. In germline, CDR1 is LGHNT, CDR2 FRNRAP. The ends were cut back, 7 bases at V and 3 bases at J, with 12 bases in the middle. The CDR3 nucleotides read TGTGCTAGTGCTCTCGGGGGCCACACCGGGGAGCTGTTTTTT. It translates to CASALGGHTGELFF.

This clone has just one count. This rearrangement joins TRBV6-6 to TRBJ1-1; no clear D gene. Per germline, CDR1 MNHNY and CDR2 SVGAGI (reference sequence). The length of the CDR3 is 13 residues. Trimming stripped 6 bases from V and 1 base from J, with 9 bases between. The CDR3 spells CASSDTRNTEAFF. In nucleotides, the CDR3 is TGTGCCAGCAGCGACACAAGGAACACTGAAGCTTTCTTT.

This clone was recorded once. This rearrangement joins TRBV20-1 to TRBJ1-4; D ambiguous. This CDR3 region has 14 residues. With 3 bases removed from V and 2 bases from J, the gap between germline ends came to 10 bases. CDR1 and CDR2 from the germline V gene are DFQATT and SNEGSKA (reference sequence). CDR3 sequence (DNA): TGCAGTGCTAGTGACGGGAGGACTAATGAAAAACTGTTTTTT. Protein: CSASDGRTNEKLFF.

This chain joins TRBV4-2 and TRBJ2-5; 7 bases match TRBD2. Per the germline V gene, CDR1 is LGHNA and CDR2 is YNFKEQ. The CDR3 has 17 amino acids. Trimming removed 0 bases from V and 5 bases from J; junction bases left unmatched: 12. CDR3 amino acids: CASSQEGTGGGWETQYF. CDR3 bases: TGTGCCAGCAGCCAAGAAGGTACGGGCGGGGGATGGGAGACCCAGTACTTC.

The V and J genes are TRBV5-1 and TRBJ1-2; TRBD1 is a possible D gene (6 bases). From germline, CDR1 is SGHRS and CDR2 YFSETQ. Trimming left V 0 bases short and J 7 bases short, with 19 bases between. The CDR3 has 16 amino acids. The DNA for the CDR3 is TGCGCCAGCAGCTTGGCGATCTCGGGGGGCCCCGGTGGCTACACCTTC. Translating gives CASSLAISGGPGGYTF.

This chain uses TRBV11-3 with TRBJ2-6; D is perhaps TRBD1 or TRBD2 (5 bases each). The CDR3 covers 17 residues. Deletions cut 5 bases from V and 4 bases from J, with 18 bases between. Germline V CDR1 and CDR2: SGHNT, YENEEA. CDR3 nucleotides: TGTGCCAGCAGCCTCGGGGACCTCCTTGCAGGGGCCAACGTCCTGACTTTC. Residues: CASSLGDLLAGANVLTF.

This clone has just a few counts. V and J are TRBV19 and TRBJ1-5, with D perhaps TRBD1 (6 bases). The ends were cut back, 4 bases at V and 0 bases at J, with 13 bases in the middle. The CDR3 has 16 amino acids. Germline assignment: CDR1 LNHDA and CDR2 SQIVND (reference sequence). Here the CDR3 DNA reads TGTGCCAGTAGTACCTACAGGGACATTAGCAATCAGCCCCAGCATTTT. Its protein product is CASSTYRDISNQPQHF.

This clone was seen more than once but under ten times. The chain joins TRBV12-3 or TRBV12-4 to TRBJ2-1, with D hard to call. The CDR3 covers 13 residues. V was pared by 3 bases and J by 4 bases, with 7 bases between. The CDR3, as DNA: TGTGCCAGCAGTTTCGGGCCTTACAATGAGCAGTTCTTC. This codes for CASSFGPYNEQFF.

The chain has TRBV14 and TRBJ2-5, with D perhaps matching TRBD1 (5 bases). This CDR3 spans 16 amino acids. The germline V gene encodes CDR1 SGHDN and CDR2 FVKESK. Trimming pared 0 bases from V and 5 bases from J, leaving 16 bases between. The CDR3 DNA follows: TGTGCCAGCAGCCAAGATTTGGGCAGGGCTGTGGAGACCCAGTACTTC. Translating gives CASSQDLGRAVETQYF.

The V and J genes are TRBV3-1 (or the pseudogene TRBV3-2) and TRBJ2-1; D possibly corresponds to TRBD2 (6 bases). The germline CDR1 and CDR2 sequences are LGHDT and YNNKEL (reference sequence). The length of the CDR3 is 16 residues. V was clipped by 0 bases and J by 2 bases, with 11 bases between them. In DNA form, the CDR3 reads TGTGCCAGCAGCCAAGATTTGGGGGGACCCTACAATGAGCAGTTCTTC. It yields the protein CASSQDLGGPYNEQFF.

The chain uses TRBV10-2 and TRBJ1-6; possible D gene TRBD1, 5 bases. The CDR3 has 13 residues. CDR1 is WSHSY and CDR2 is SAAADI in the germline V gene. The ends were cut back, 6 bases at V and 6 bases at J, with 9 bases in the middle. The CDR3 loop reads CASRSGSNSPLHF. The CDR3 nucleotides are TGCGCCAGCAGGTCAGGGTCTAATTCACCCCTCCACTTT.

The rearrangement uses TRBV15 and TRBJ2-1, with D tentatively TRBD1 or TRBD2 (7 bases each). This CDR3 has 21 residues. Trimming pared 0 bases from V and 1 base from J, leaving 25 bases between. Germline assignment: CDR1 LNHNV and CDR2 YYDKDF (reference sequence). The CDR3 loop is CATSRDRGVNRGGRSYNEQFF. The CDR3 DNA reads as TGTGCCACCAGCAGAGATCGGGGGGTCAACAGGGGAGGAAGGTCCTACAATGAGCAGTTCTTC.

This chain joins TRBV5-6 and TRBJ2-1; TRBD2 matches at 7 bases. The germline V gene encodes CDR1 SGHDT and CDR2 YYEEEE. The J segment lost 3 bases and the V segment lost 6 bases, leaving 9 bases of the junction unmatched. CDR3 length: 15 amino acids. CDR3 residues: CASTNRGGGYNEQFF. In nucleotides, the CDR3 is TGTGCCAGCACCAATCGCGGCGGGGGCTACAATGAGCAGTTCTTC.

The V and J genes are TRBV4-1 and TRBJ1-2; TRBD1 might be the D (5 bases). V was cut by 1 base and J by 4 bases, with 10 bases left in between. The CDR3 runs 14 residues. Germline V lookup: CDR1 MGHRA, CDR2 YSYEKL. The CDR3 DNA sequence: TGCGCCAGCAGCCAAGCCGCCGGGGGCTATGGCTACACCTTC. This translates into CASSQAAGGYGYTF.

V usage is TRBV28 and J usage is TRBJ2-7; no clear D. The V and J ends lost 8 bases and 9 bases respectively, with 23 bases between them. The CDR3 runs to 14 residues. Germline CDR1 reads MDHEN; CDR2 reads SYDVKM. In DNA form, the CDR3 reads TGTGCCAGCCAAAGATCCCCTGGAACCTTGGGGCAGTACGTC. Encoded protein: CASQRSPGTLGQYV.

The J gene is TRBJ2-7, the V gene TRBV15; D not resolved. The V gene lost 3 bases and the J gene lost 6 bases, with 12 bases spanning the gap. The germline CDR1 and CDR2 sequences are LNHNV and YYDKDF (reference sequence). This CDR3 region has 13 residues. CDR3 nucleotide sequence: TGTGCCACCAGCAGTCGCTTCCGTCCCGAGCAGTACGTC. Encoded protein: CATSSRFRPEQYV.

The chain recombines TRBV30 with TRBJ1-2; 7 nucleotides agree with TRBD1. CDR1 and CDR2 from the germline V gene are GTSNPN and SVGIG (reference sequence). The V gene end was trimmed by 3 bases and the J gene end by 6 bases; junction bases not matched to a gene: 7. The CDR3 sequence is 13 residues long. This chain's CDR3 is CAWSPRTGHGYTF. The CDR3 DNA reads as TGTGCCTGGAGCCCCCGGACAGGTCATGGCTACACCTTC.